The source of this T cell receptor (beta chain) is a study of shared clonotypes between healthy human individuals. Study overall: The study used three CD4 naive, three CD4 memory, two CD8 naive and one CD8 memory plate per donor. Points from the study as a whole: In a handful of donors, approximately 5% of naive CD4 clonotypes appeared in common.

The CDR3 runs to 11 residues. The V end lost 3 bases, the J end lost 7 bases, and 10 bases lay between the germline ends. Germline CDR1 and CDR2: SQVTM and ANQGSEA. This clone appeared once. The antigen remains undetermined. For sorted subsets, approximately 200 ng DNA per replicate equaled roughly 29,000 T cell genomes. The table came from immunoSEQ multiplex PCR; TCRdb's copy has only in-frame clones and leaves some out. The repertoire includes 950,000 to 1,300,000 clones, about 76% of them detected once, and approximately 1.5% sits in the top ten. This sequence was found in a man between 18 and 29 years old in good health. The sample comprised memory CD4+ T cells sorted from blood. The subset here: CD45RA-negative fraction. The chain carries TRBV29-1 and TRBJ2-7, with D possibly TRBD2 on 6 matching bases. CDR3 sequence (DNA): TGCAGCGTTGATGGGGGGAGTGAGCAGTACTTC. Encoded protein: CSVDGGSEQYF.